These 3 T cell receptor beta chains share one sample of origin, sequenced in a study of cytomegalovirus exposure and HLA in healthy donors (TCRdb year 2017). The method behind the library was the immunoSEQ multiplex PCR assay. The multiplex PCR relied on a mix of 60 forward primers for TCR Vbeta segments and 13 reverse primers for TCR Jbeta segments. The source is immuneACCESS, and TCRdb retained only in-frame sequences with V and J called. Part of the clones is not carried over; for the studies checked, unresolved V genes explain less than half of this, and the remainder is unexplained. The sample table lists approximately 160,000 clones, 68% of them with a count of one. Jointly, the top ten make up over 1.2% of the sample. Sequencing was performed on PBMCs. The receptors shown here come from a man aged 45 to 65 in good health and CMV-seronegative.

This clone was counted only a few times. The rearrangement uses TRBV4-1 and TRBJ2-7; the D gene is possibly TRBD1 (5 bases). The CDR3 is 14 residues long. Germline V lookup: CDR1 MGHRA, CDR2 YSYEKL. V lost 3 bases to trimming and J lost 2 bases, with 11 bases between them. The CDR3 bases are TGCGCCAGCAGCCAGGCAGGGCCCCCCTACGAGCAGTACTTC. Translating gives CASSQAGPPYEQYF.

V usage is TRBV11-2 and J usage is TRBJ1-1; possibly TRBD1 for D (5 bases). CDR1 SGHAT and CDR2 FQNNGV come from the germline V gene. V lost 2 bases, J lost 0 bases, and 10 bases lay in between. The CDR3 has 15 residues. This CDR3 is CASSLSSGMNTEAFF. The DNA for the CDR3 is TGTGCCAGCAGCTTATCGTCAGGGATGAACACTGAAGCTTTCTTT.

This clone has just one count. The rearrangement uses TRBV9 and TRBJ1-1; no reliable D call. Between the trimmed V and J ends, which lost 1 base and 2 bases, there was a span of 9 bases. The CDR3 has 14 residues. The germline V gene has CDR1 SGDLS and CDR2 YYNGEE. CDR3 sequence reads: CASSVSGSNTEAFF. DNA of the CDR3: TGTGCCAGCAGCGTATCCGGGAGTAACACTGAAGCTTTCTTT. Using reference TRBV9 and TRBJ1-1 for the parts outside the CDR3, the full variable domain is DSGVTQTPKHLITATGQRVTLRCSPRSGDLSVYWYQQSLDQGLQFLIQYYNGEERAKGNILERFSAQQFPDLHSELNLSSLELGDSALYFCASSVSGSNTEAFFGQGTRLTVV.